This passage covers 25 T cell receptor beta chains from one sample sequenced in a study of blood T cell repertoires in COVID-19. Data came from immunoSEQ multiplex PCR; TCRdb stores just in-frame clones and leaves some out. The table has 200,000 to 300,000 clones, roughly 90% seen once. Sequenced: peripheral blood. These receptors came from a woman in her twenties or thirties with acute or convalescent COVID-19.

The chain combines TRBV10-3 with TRBJ1-5, with 9 bases fitting TRBD1. The ends lost 6 bases at V and 4 bases at J; junction bases unmatched: 4. Germline V lookup: CDR1 ENHRY, CDR2 SYGVKD. The CDR3 has 14 amino acids. The CDR3 DNA follows: TGTGCCATCAGCGCCGGACAGGGGAATCAGCCCCAGCATTTT. Translated, it gives CAISAGQGNQPQHF.

The V and J genes are TRBV5-1 and TRBJ2-2, with 13 bases aligning to TRBD2. Germline-derived CDR1 and CDR2 are SGHRS and YFSETQ. The trim removed 0 bases at V and 6 bases at J, leaving 11 bases unmatched. The CDR3 is 19 amino acids. The CDR3 DNA follows: TGCGCCAGCAGCTTGGCTGGACTAGCGGGAGTATTTCGACCCGGGGAGCTGTTTTTT. This encodes CASSLAGLAGVFRPGELFF.

The chain links TRBV9 to TRBJ1-5; TRBD1 agrees at 7 bases. CDR1 and CDR2 from the germline V gene are SGDLS and YYNGEE. CDR3 length: 15 residues. The junction had 7 bases not matched to a gene; V was cut back by 3 bases and J by 4 bases. The CDR3: CASSATGYGNQPQHF. As DNA, the CDR3 is TGTGCCAGCAGCGCGACAGGGTACGGGAATCAGCCCCAGCATTTT.

The V and J genes are TRBV11-2 and TRBJ2-3; tentative D call: TRBD2 (5 bases). The CDR3 is 14 residues long. Trimming left V 5 bases short and J 4 bases short, with 13 bases between. Germline V gene lookup returns CDR1 SGHAT and CDR2 FQNNGV. As DNA, the CDR3 is TGTGCCAGCAGCCTGAGTAGTAGCGCAGATACGCAGTATTTT. This encodes CASSLSSSADTQYF.

This clone came up many times. The V and J genes are TRBV25-1 and TRBJ2-7; TRBD1 aligns across 7 bases. The CDR3 sequence is 16 residues long. Trimming at V came to 2 bases and at J to 2 bases, leaving 9 bases not matched to a gene. CDR1 and CDR2 (germline): MGHDK, SYGVNS. CDR3 region: CASSETPTGTTYEQYF. The CDR3 DNA reads as TGTGCCAGCAGTGAAACTCCGACAGGGACAACCTACGAGCAGTACTTC.

This rearrangement joins TRBV19 to TRBJ1-2, with D tentatively TRBD1 (6 bases). V dropped 4 bases and J dropped 7 bases, with 7 bases sitting between them. Germline V gene sequence: CDR1 LNHDA, CDR2 SQIVND (reference sequence). CDR3 size: 11 residues. CDR3: CASSNRVGYTF. For the CDR3, the DNA is TGTGCCAGTAGTAACAGGGTTGGCTACACCTTC. The complete variable domain, with remaining parts taken from reference TRBV19 and TRBJ1-2, reads DGGITQSPKYLFRKEGQNVTLSCEQNLNHDAMYWYRQDPGQGLRLIYYSQIVNDFQKGDIAEGYSVSREKKESFPLTVTSAQKNPTAFYLCASSNRVGYTFGSGTRLTVV.

The genes are TRBV19 and TRBJ2-7; 7 bases agree with TRBD1. The ends lost 7 bases at V and 5 bases at J; junction bases unmatched: 11. Germline values: CDR1 LNHDA, CDR2 SQIVND (reference sequence). The CDR3 contains 14 residues. CDR3 amino acids: CASNRTGQRHEQYF. The CDR3 region has the DNA TGTGCCAGTAATCGAACGGGACAGAGGCACGAGCAGTACTTC.

This clone has only a few counts. The chain has TRBV10-1 and TRBJ2-2; TRBD1 matches at 7 bases. V lost 7 bases to trimming and J lost 6 bases; unmatched junction nucleotides: 8. The CDR3 is 14 amino acids. The germline CDR1 and CDR2 sequences are WNHNN and SYGVQD (reference sequence). CDR3 protein: CASTKQGSPGELFF. Here the CDR3 DNA reads TGCGCCAGCACCAAACAGGGGAGTCCCGGGGAGCTGTTTTTT.

The CDR3 nucleotides read TGCGCCAGCAGCTTTTTAGCGGGACGCCAAGAGACCCAGTACTTC. Translated, it gives CASSFLAGRQETQYF. The chain is built from TRBV5-1 and TRBJ2-5; 8 positions match TRBD2. V trimming: 2 bases; J trimming: 1 base; junction bases outside the gene matches: 4. This CDR3 has 15 amino acids. CDR1 and CDR2 from the germline V gene are SGHRS and YFSETQ.

Here the CDR3 reads CASSYGRGLSEQFF. The CDR3 DNA is TGTGCCAGCAGTTACGGGCGGGGACTGAGTGAGCAGTTCTTC. This chain joins TRBV6-5 and TRBJ2-1; possibly TRBD2 for D (6 bases). The V end lost 2 bases, the J end lost 9 bases, and 14 bases lay between the germline ends. The germline gives CDR1 MNHEY, CDR2 SVGAGI. The CDR3 contains 14 residues.

This CDR3 is CSVPTSSGGTETQYF. As DNA, the CDR3 is TGCAGCGTTCCTACATCATCGGGGGGCACGGAGACCCAGTACTTC. This chain links TRBV29-1 with TRBJ2-5; D might be TRBD2 (7 bases). Looked up from germline, CDR1 is SQVTM and CDR2 is ANQGSEA. Trimming took off 5 bases at V and 5 bases at J, with 21 bases between the two ends. This CDR3 comprises 15 residues. Full variable domain (missing parts from reference TRBV29-1 and TRBJ2-5): SAVISQKPSRDICQRGTSLTIQCQVDSQVTMMFWYRQQPGQSLTLIATANQGSEATYESGFVIDKFPISRPNLTFSTLTVSNMSPEDSSIYLCSVPTSSGGTETQYFGPGTRLLVL.

The rearrangement links TRBV29-1 to TRBJ2-3; perhaps TRBD2 as D (5 bases). Germline V CDR1 and CDR2: SQVTM, ANQGSEA. The CDR3 spans 11 residues. V lost 6 bases and J 6 bases, leaving 10 bases between the germline ends. The CDR3 DNA reads as TGCAGCGTGTTGGAGGTGGATACGCAGTATTTT. Protein product: CSVLEVDTQYF.

The chain uses TRBV14 and TRBJ1-3; 7 nucleotides agree with TRBD1. CDR3 size: 15 residues. CDR1 and CDR2 (germline): SGHDN, FVKESK. Unmatched junction bases numbered 3, after V lost 4 bases and J lost 0 bases. For the CDR3, the DNA is TGTGCCAGCAGCCTAGGGGACAGCTCTGGAAACACCATATATTTT. It yields the protein CASSLGDSSGNTIYF.

This chain connects TRBV5-4 to TRBJ2-3; 13 positions agree with TRBD2. Germline CDR1 is SGHNT and CDR2 is YYREEE (reference sequence). CDR3 size: 17 residues. V lost 6 bases to trimming and J lost 6 bases; unmatched junction nucleotides: 13. The CDR3: CASTVKTSGRAGDTQYF. DNA of the CDR3: TGTGCCAGCACCGTAAAAACTAGCGGGAGGGCAGGGGATACGCAGTATTTT.

The rearrangement joins TRBV20-1 to TRBJ1-4; D may be TRBD1 (5 bases). This CDR3 is built from 15 residues. The germline gives CDR1 DFQATT, CDR2 SNEGSKA (reference sequence). The germline V and J ends were trimmed by 3 bases and 6 bases, with 17 bases remaining between them. As DNA, the CDR3 is TGCAGTGCTAGTGTTGGGGCAGGGCAATATGAAAAACTGTTTTTT. This sequence encodes CSASVGAGQYEKLFF.

This chain connects TRBV5-1 to TRBJ2-4; maybe TRBD1 (6 bases). The V and J ends lost 4 bases and 3 bases respectively, with 11 bases between them. Per the germline V gene, CDR1 is SGHRS and CDR2 is YFSETQ. The CDR3 totals 14 residues. The CDR3 nucleotides are TGCGCCAGCAGCGAACAGGGAAACAAAAACATTCAGTACTTC. It translates to CASSEQGNKNIQYF.

V is TRBV5-4 and J is TRBJ2-3; 10 nucleotides match TRBD2. With V trimmed by 3 bases and J by 14 bases, 15 bases remained unmatched. The CDR3 runs 15 residues. Germline CDR1 and CDR2: SGHNT and YYREEE (reference sequence). DNA of the CDR3: TGTGCCAGCAGCTCAGCCACTAGCGGGATCTTAGTTTGGTATTTT. Encoded protein: CASSSATSGILVWYF.

CDR3 protein: CATSGGTGAGNTIYF. The CDR3 DNA reads TGTGCCACCAGCGGAGGGACAGGGGCTGGAAACACCATATATTTT. The chain couples TRBV15 to TRBJ1-3; TRBD1 matches at 10 bases. The trim removed 5 bases at V and 2 bases at J, leaving 3 bases unmatched. Germline V gene lookup returns CDR1 LNHNV and CDR2 YYDKDF (reference sequence). The CDR3 length is 15 residues. Full variable domain (remainder filled in from reference TRBV15 and TRBJ1-3): DAMVIQNPRYQVTQFGKPVTLSCSQTLNHNVMYWYQQKSSQAPKLLFHYYDKDFNNEADTPDNFQSRRPNTSFCFLDIRSPGLGDTAMYLCATSGGTGAGNTIYFGEGSWLTVV.

The genes are TRBV5-1 and TRBJ2-1; TRBD2 matches 12 bases. This CDR3 has 15 residues. V gave up 4 bases and J gave up 9 bases; unmatched junction bases: 8. From germline, CDR1 is SGHRS and CDR2 YFSETQ. CDR3 nucleotides: TGCGCCAGCAGCGTTTCTAGCGGGAGGGCCTCTGAGCAGTTCTTC. Protein product: CASSVSSGRASEQFF.

This chain joins TRBV30 and TRBJ1-6; 7 bases map to TRBD1. The CDR3 has 14 residues. J gave up 9 bases and V 5 bases, and 10 bases lay outside the gene matches. CDR1 is GTSNPN, CDR2 SVGIG, per germline (reference sequence). CDR3 region: CAWGRQGGGSPLHF. The CDR3 coding sequence is TGTGCCTGGGGTAGACAGGGAGGCGGTTCACCCCTCCACTTT.

The chain combines TRBV11-2 with TRBJ2-5; 9 bases are shared with TRBD2. This CDR3 contains 16 residues. The J segment lost 0 bases and the V segment lost 1 base, leaving 3 bases of the junction unmatched. Germline CDR1 SGHAT, CDR2 FQNNGV. CDR3 loop: CASSLGLAGYQETQYF. The DNA for the CDR3 is TGTGCCAGCAGCTTAGGGCTAGCGGGGTACCAAGAGACCCAGTACTTC.

The rearrangement uses TRBV2 and TRBJ2-5, with D perhaps matching TRBD2 (7 bases). CDR3 size: 12 residues. The V and J ends lost 7 bases and 5 bases respectively, with 11 bases between them. Germline values: CDR1 SNHLY, CDR2 FYNNEI. The DNA of the CDR3 is TGTGCCAGCATGGGAGGGGGGGAGACCCAGTACTTC. This sequence encodes CASMGGGETQYF. The entire variable domain, with the rest obtained from reference TRBV2 and TRBJ2-5, is as follows: EPEVTQTPSHQVTQMGQEVILRCVPISNHLYFYWYRQILGQKVEFLVSFYNNEISEKSEIFDDQFSVERPDGSNFTLKIRSTKLEDSAMYFCASMGGGETQYFGPGTRLLVL.

The V call is TRBV30, the J call TRBJ1-2; 7 nucleotides line up with TRBD1. The V and J ends lost 5 bases and 0 bases, in that order; junction bases with no gene match: 6. The germline CDR1 and CDR2 sequences are GTSNPN and SVGIG (reference sequence). The CDR3 runs to 14 residues. The CDR3 sequence is CAWGRDSSNYGYTF. DNA for the CDR3: TGTGCCTGGGGGAGGGACAGCTCTAACTATGGCTACACCTTC.

This clone was observed a handful of times. The chain couples TRBV9 to TRBJ2-7; TRBD2 aligns across 13 bases. V was pared by 3 bases and J by 2 bases, with 2 bases of the junction left unmatched. This CDR3 comprises 15 residues. Germline-derived CDR1 and CDR2 are SGDLS and YYNGEE. CDR3 in amino acids: CASSGTSGSPYEQYF. In nucleotides, the CDR3 is TGTGCCAGCAGCGGGACTAGCGGGAGCCCCTACGAGCAGTACTTC. The full variable domain, its missing parts supplied by reference TRBV9 and TRBJ2-7, is DSGVTQTPKHLITATGQRVTLRCSPRSGDLSVYWYQQSLDQGLQFLIQYYNGEERAKGNILERFSAQQFPDLHSELNLSSLELGDSALYFCASSGTSGSPYEQYFGPGTRLTVT.

The chain links TRBV9 to TRBJ2-3; 8 nucleotides match TRBD2. Trimming removed 0 bases from V and 1 base from J; junction bases left unmatched: 7. The CDR3 is made up of 17 amino acids. Germline V gives CDR1 SGDLS, CDR2 YYNGEE. CDR3 DNA sequence: TGTGCCAGCAGCGTAGCGGTAGCGGGATTGGGCACAGATACGCAGTATTTT. Translated, it gives CASSVAVAGLGTDTQYF.